This T cell receptor beta chain was found in a study of cytomegalovirus exposure and HLA in healthy donors. Across the study: The approximately 120 validation repertoires were produced on the same platform as the roughly 700 repertoires of the first cohort. This was reported in a later analysis. Whole-study results and caveats: Reports credit the classifier with highly specific, highly sensitive diagnosis of cytomegalovirus status.

With regard to this clone: Antigen specificity is unknown.

The CDR3 consists of 17 residues. Germline trimming cut 7 bases from V and 0 bases from J; bases unmatched to any gene: 11. CDR1 and CDR2 from the germline V gene are MDHEN and SYDVKM. Some clones are missing from TCRdb's copy, which holds only in-frame ones; the method was immunoSEQ multiplex PCR. The table shows some 150,000 clones, with around 89% occurring only once. The sequence came from a man aged 18 to 30 in good health and CMV-seronegative. Sequenced sample: PBMCs. This chain connects TRBV28 to TRBJ1-5; 8 bases line up with TRBD1. CDR3 protein: CASISGQGWNSNQPQHF. Written as DNA, the CDR3 is TGTGCCAGCATTTCCGGACAGGGATGGAATAGCAATCAGCCCCAGCATTTT.